The rows below give T cell receptor beta chains drawn from one sample of a study of cytomegalovirus exposure and HLA in healthy donors. The repertoire was sequenced with immunoSEQ multiplex PCR; TCRdb's copy has only in-frame clones and lacks some. In the table there are about 230,000 clones, 80% to 90% of which are singletons. Sequenced material: PBMCs. These receptors were taken from a woman between 18 and 29 years old in good health and CMV-seronegative. Each CDR3 is given with its conserved first and last residue. Only part of the rows carry a size: once, few, many, or a class if the clone is expanded.

clone_size,v_call,cdr3_length,j_call,cdr3_aa
-,TRBV7-9,11,TRBJ2-7,CASSRGYEQYF
-,TRBV2,12,TRBJ2-5,CASSEDRETQYF
-,TRBV10-3,15,TRBJ2-1,CAISAGGQGHDEQFF
-,TRBV10-3,15,TRBJ1-5,CAISRQGASNQPQHF
-,TRBV7-3,15,TRBJ2-1,CASSLRGTAYNEQFF
-,TRBV5-1,13,TRBJ2-7,CASSLNSPYEQYF
-,TRBV7-3,19,TRBJ1-1,CASSLTILRPGGLNTEAFF
-,TRBV30,13,TRBJ2-3,CAWSDRGADTQYF
-,TRBV5-1,14,TRBJ2-7,CASSFRRPSYEQYF
once,TRBV7-6,15,TRBJ1-1,CASSQGQGAATEAFF
-,TRBV4-3,16,TRBJ2-3,CASSQQTGSGTDTQYF
once,TRBV11-2,15,TRBJ2-3,CASSSHRGRADTQYF
-,TRBV2,15,TRBJ1-5,CASRPNTGAGQPQHF
-,TRBV7-9,14,TRBJ2-7,CASSFEQGAYEQYF
-,TRBV5-1,15,TRBJ2-5,CASSGEGWEGETQYF
-,TRBV4-1,12,TRBJ2-1,CASSRGGLEQFF
-,TRBV29-1,15,TRBJ2-3,CSVVGGGRATDTQYF
few,TRBV18,17,TRBJ1-2,CASSPLGTAADNYGYTF
few,TRBV5-1,13,TRBJ1-1,CASSREGNTEAFF
-,TRBV18,12,TRBJ1-2,CASSPKGEGYTF
-,TRBV2,15,TRBJ2-7,CASSFGLAGNYEQYF
-,TRBV6-5,15,TRBJ1-1,CASSLGQTMNTEAFF
once,TRBV27,17,TRBJ2-1,CASSTPVHLGDYNEQFF
-,TRBV29-1,15,TRBJ2-7,CSVEVSGRPTYEQYF
-,TRBV7-9,15,TRBJ2-3,CASSLVGGGTDTQYF
-,TRBV4-3,16,TRBJ1-2,CASSQDSRGGDYGYTF
-,TRBV15,16,TRBJ1-4,CATSSLRQGPNEKLFF
once,TRBV9,16,TRBJ2-7,CASSVAPAGQTYEQYF
-,TRBV5-1,16,TRBJ2-6,CASSLTQGSGANVLTF
few,TRBV2,14,TRBJ2-3,CASSERRSTDTQYF
-,TRBV4-3,14,TRBJ1-2,CASSQEDGLYGYTF
-,TRBV6-1,18,TRBJ2-3,CASSASLWTSGELYTQYF
-,TRBV7-2,15,TRBJ2-7,CASSLVVTSAGEQYF
-,TRBV23-1,18,TRBJ2-1,CASSQSNKRGASYNEQFF
-,TRBV30,15,TRBJ2-3,CAWMQGAAHTDTQYF
once,TRBV2,15,TRBJ2-1,CASTERGRPDNGQFF
-,TRBV4-1,13,TRBJ2-3,CASSQVSGNTQYF
-,TRBV4-1,16,TRBJ2-7,CASSHLGRGSSYEQYF
once,TRBV6-1,14,TRBJ1-6,CASLLGTANSPLHF
-,TRBV7-9,18,TRBJ2-3,CASSDPGLAGGSTDTQYF
few,TRBV5-6,13,TRBJ1-4,CASSLVQTEKLFF
-,TRBV11-1,14,TRBJ2-7,CASSSQGHSYEQYF
-,TRBV27,15,TRBJ1-2,CASSWTGPVGYGYTF
-,TRBV6-5,14,TRBJ1-2,CASSWGSTGYGYTF
-,TRBV19,13,TRBJ1-1,CASSNRDGTEAFF
-,TRBV6-5,15,TRBJ1-5,CASGRDRGGNQPQHF
-,TRBV5-1,15,TRBJ2-7,CASSKDAGDTYEQYF
-,TRBV7-9,15,TRBJ2-7,CASSRGGAGRYEQYF
-,TRBV4-3,16,TRBJ1-4,CASSLNAGGRNEKLFF
-,TRBV5-1,16,TRBJ1-2,CASSFPGQGTFYGYTF
-,TRBV27,11,TRBJ1-1,CASSFGEEAFF
-,TRBV5-1,14,TRBJ2-7,CASSLQGLSYEQYF
-,TRBV23-1,17,TRBJ2-7,CASSLQVNGGRTYEQYF